The clone carrying this T cell receptor beta chain occurred once. These data come from a study of naive and memory T cell subsets. The beta constant-region primer was an equimolar mix of two oligonucleotides covering TRBC1 and TRBC2. Four rounds of PCR amplified the ligated cDNA using nested alpha and beta constant-region primers plus SP2. TCRdb re-derived calls from the UMI-ligation and nested PCR reads in MiXCR, one entry per CDR3 protein. The sample lists 15,000 to 20,000 distinct CDR3 sequences; roughly 8.7% were seen once. V lost 3 bases and J lost 0; bases outside the gene matches: 10. This CDR3 region has 18 residues. CDR1 is SGHVS, CDR2 FQNEAQ, per germline.

The sequencing input was central memory CD8+ T cells from blood. The sequence came from a human donor in good health. The chain joins TRBV7-8 to TRBJ2-7; TRBD2 agrees at 11 bases. The CDR3 coding sequence is TGTGCCAGCAGCTTTCACGGTGTAGCGGGGGGGAGCTCCTACGAGCAGTACTTC. This codes for CASSFHGVAGGSSYEQYF.